A single sample is the source of the 24 T cell receptor beta chains below, sequenced in a study of T cell repertoires in cytomegalovirus infection. These receptors have no identified antigens. TCRdb re-analysed the reads in MiXCR, keeping a single row per CDR3 protein. This sample has approximately 910,000 distinct CDR3 sequences, with 30% to 40% found just once. The sample in question was cultured CD8+ T cells from PBMCs, obtained from culture after CMV antigen stimulation. These receptor sequences come from a human donor in good health (CMV status not recorded). Some clones in this sample may be carry-over from other donors' samples.

In this sample, this clonotype turned up many times. This chain uses TRBV2 with TRBJ2-2; possible D gene TRBD1, 5 bases. Looked up from germline, CDR1 is SNHLY and CDR2 is FYNNEI. The CDR3 has 16 amino acids. V gave up 4 bases and J gave up 1 base, with 13 bases separating them. Here the CDR3 DNA reads TGTGCCAGCAGTGTACAAGGACACAAGAACACCGGGGAGCTGTTTTTT. It translates to CASSVQGHKNTGELFF.

This clonotype was counted between two and nine times. This chain uses TRBV7-2 with TRBJ1-1; D possibly corresponds to TRBD1 (5 bases). V was trimmed by 2 bases and J by 2 bases, leaving 12 bases between them. The CDR3 extends over 15 amino acids. CDR1 is SGHTA and CDR2 is FQGNSA in the germline V gene. For the CDR3, the DNA is TGTGCCAGCAGCTTAAGAAGACAGCCAAACACTGAAGCTTTCTTT. Its translation: CASSLRRQPNTEAFF.

The chain combines TRBV6-1 with TRBJ1-3; D remains ambiguous. The V and J ends lost 1 base and 0 bases respectively, with 7 bases between them. CDR1 is MNHNS and CDR2 is SASEGT in the germline V gene. CDR3 size: 15 residues. The CDR3 spells CASSEGFYSGNTIYF. DNA of the CDR3: TGTGCCAGCAGTGAAGGGTTCTACTCTGGAAACACCATATATTTT.

This clonotype was found once. A much larger clone is a single base away; this may be a read error. The chain couples TRBV7-4 to TRBJ1-5; D is uncertain. This CDR3 is built from 15 residues. The germline CDR1 and CDR2 sequences are SGHVT and SQSDAQ. The CDR3: CTSSFGGYGNQPQHF. CDR3 coding DNA: TGTACCAGCAGCTTCGGCGGGTATGGCAATCAGCCCCAGCATTTT.

This chain joins TRBV12-3 or TRBV12-4 and TRBJ2-3; D gene ambiguous. This CDR3 is 15 amino acids long. V dropped 1 base and J dropped 5 bases, with 13 bases sitting between them. DNA of the CDR3: TGTGCCAGCAGTTTAGAGGTCTATTTAATAGATACGCAGTATTTT. Residues: CASSLEVYLIDTQYF.

In its sample, this clonotype was seen many times. The chain carries TRBV6-1 and TRBJ1-2; the D gene is possibly TRBD1 (5 bases). The CDR3 totals 15 residues. Germline V gives CDR1 MNHNS, CDR2 SASEGT. V was clipped by 7 bases and J by 4 bases, with 19 bases between them. CDR3 DNA sequence: TGTGCCAGCACCGCTACGAGGGGAAGTCTCTATGGCTACACCTTC. Amino acid sequence: CASTATRGSLYGYTF.

The CDR3 protein is CASSGQGLADTQYF. The DNA for the CDR3 is TGTGCCAGCAGTGGACAGGGGTTGGCAGATACGCAGTATTTT. V usage is TRBV2 and J usage is TRBJ2-3, with 8 positions matching TRBD1. The CDR3 spans 14 residues. Germline CDR1 reads SNHLY; CDR2 reads FYNNEI. With V trimmed by 4 bases and J by 4 bases, 4 bases remained unmatched.

This clonotype was seen ten or more times. The V call is TRBV7-6, the J call TRBJ2-1, with D uncertain. Germline V lookup: CDR1 SGHVS, CDR2 FNYEAQ. With 5 bases removed from V and 3 bases from J, the gap between germline ends came to 14 bases. This CDR3 spans 15 amino acids. The CDR3 region is CASSLDAPGYNEQFF. CDR3 DNA sequence: TGTGCCAGCAGCCTTGACGCCCCCGGCTACAATGAGCAGTTCTTC.

This clonotype was counted a few times. V is TRBV7-9 and J is TRBJ2-5; 7 nucleotides match TRBD1. V lost 6 bases, J lost 2 bases, and 3 bases stayed unmatched. Germline V gene sequence: CDR1 SEHNR, CDR2 FQNEAQ (reference sequence). The CDR3 covers 13 residues. The CDR3 DNA reads as TGTGCCAGCAGAGCAGGGGGACAAGAGACCCAGTACTTC. It codes for CASRAGGQETQYF.

This clonotype has more than one count but fewer than ten. This chain links TRBV6-1 with TRBJ2-1, with D perhaps being TRBD1 or TRBD2 (5 bases each). V was clipped by 8 bases and J by 10 bases, with 9 bases between them. The CDR3 totals 10 residues. Germline CDR1 and CDR2: MNHNS and SASEGT. As DNA, the CDR3 is TGTGCCAGCGTAAGGGACGAGCAGTTCTTC. It is translated as CASVRDEQFF.

This clonotype was observed a few times. The chain employs TRBV12-3 or TRBV12-4 and TRBJ2-1; 10 bases are a match to TRBD2. With V trimmed by 6 bases and J by 5 bases, 13 bases remained unmatched. CDR3 length: 17 amino acids. The CDR3 loop reads CASSPPELAGPNNEQFF. The CDR3 bases are TGTGCCAGCAGCCCGCCCGAACTAGCGGGGCCAAACAATGAGCAGTTCTTC.

The table lists this clonotype with a few counts. The chain recombines TRBV9 with TRBJ1-2; D is uncertain. Germline V gene data show CDR1 as SGDLS and CDR2 as YYNGEE. The length of the CDR3 is 12 residues. Trimming shortened V by 4 bases and J by 10 bases, and 14 bases separated the two germline ends. This CDR3 is CASSPNEGSYTF. DNA of the CDR3: TGTGCCAGCAGCCCTAATGAGGGCTCCTACACCTTC.

In this sample, this clonotype turned up many times. The chain recombines TRBV7-9 with TRBJ2-3; D not resolved. CDR3 length equals 17 residues. Trimming left V 5 bases short and J 8 bases short, with 26 bases between. From germline, CDR1 is SEHNR and CDR2 FQNEAQ (reference sequence). The CDR3 region is CASSPLIGGEDLGTQYF. Written as DNA, the CDR3 is TGTGCCAGCAGCCCTTTGATCGGTGGAGAGGATCTTGGTACGCAGTATTTT.

V is TRBV2 and J is TRBJ2-5; 12 nucleotides align to TRBD2. This CDR3 has 17 amino acids. With V trimmed by 0 bases and J by 2 bases, 4 bases remained unmatched. Germline V gene lookup returns CDR1 SNHLY and CDR2 FYNNEI. The CDR3 protein is CASSEARTSGIQETQYF. The CDR3 coding sequence is TGTGCCAGCAGTGAAGCCAGGACTAGCGGGATACAAGAGACCCAGTACTTC. Complete variable domain (other parts from reference TRBV2 and TRBJ2-5): EPEVTQTPSHQVTQMGQEVILRCVPISNHLYFYWYRQILGQKVEFLVSFYNNEISEKSEIFDDQFSVERPDGSNFTLKIRSTKLEDSAMYFCASSEARTSGIQETQYFGPGTRLLVL.

This clonotype has just one count. The gene calls are TRBV27 and TRBJ2-5, with TRBD2 identical over 8 bases. Per the germline V gene, CDR1 is MNHEY and CDR2 is SMNVEV (reference sequence). The CDR3 covers 15 residues. With 8 bases clipped from V and 2 bases from J, the junction kept 10 bases outside the gene matches. The CDR3 DNA is TGTGCCAGCTATCGTCGAGCGGGGGTGCAAGAGACCCAGTACTTC. Amino acid sequence: CASYRRAGVQETQYF.

This clonotype came up many times. The DNA for the CDR3 is TGTGCCAGCAGTTTAAGGTTTCAGGGAGTTGTGCGGAGACCCACAGATACGCAGTATTTT. Its translation: CASSLRFQGVVRRPTDTQYF. The chain links TRBV27 to TRBJ2-3; D may match TRBD1 or TRBD2 (5 bases each). Germline CDR1 reads MNHEY; CDR2 reads SMNVEV (reference sequence). This CDR3 contains 20 residues. V was cut by 2 bases and J by 2 bases, with 26 bases left in between.

This clonotype appeared a few times. The chain has TRBV4-3 and TRBJ2-1; D remains ambiguous. The germline V gene encodes CDR1 LGHNA and CDR2 YSLEER. This CDR3 spans 16 amino acids. Trimming shortened V by 2 bases and J by 5 bases, and 16 bases separated the two germline ends. CDR3 loop: CASSQTLGRLDNEQFF. CDR3 nucleotide sequence: TGCGCCAGCAGCCAAACTTTAGGACGCCTAGACAATGAGCAGTTCTTC.

This clonotype was found a few times. The chain links TRBV4-1 to TRBJ1-6; D remains unclear. Trimming shortened V by 1 base and J by 6 bases, and 4 bases separated the two germline ends. The germline V gene has CDR1 MGHRA and CDR2 YSYEKL. This CDR3 region has 13 residues. The CDR3, as DNA: TGCGCCAGCAGCCAAGTAACTAATTCACCCCTCCACTTT. Amino acid sequence: CASSQVTNSPLHF.

As to this clonotype: This may be a read error: a much more frequent sequence differs by one nucleotide. The CDR3 DNA reads TGTGCCAGCACCCCCCCGACAGGGTACAATGAGCAGTTCTTC. Its translation is CASTPPTGYNEQFF. V and J are TRBV2 and TRBJ2-1; TRBD1 matches 7 bases. Per germline, CDR1 SNHLY and CDR2 FYNNEI. The CDR3 is 14 residues long. Trimming removed 7 bases from V and 4 bases from J; junction bases left unmatched: 7.

A few counts support this clonotype. This chain uses TRBV7-6 with TRBJ1-2; perhaps TRBD1 as D (5 bases). The CDR3 is 13 residues long. The germline V and J ends were trimmed by 6 bases and 7 bases, with 15 bases remaining between them. In germline, CDR1 is SGHVS, CDR2 FNYEAQ. CDR3 DNA: TGTGCCAGCAGTTTTGACAGTTTGGCTGGCTACACCTTC. Translating it yields CASSFDSLAGYTF.

This clonotype has more than one count but fewer than ten. V gene TRBV4-1 combines with J gene TRBJ1-5; D perhaps matches TRBD1 (6 bases). The V gene's germline CDR1 is MGHRA and CDR2 YSYEKL. The CDR3 extends over 15 amino acids. Trimming shortened V by 0 bases and J by 9 bases, and 15 bases separated the two germline ends. CDR3 loop: CASSQEKTGMRPQHF. The CDR3 nucleotides are TGCGCCAGCAGCCAAGAAAAGACAGGTATGCGGCCCCAGCATTTT.

This clonotype was seen a handful of times. V and J are TRBV7-9 and TRBJ2-7; 8 bases map to TRBD2. The germline gives CDR1 SEHNR, CDR2 FQNEAQ (reference sequence). This CDR3 spans 15 amino acids. After removal of 4 bases from V and 5 bases from J, the junction contained 10 bases not matched to a gene. CDR3 sequence: CASSSTRGGPDEQYF. In DNA form, the CDR3 reads TGTGCCAGCAGCTCAACCCGGGGGGGCCCGGACGAGCAGTACTTC.

This clonotype was seen a few times. The rearrangement uses TRBV6-5 and TRBJ1-2; 12 bases are shared with TRBD1. CDR3 length equals 15 residues. Per the germline V gene, CDR1 is MNHEY and CDR2 is SVGAGI. With 0 bases clipped from V and 6 bases from J, the junction kept 2 bases outside the gene matches. CDR3 DNA: TGTGCCAGCAGTTACTCCGGGACAGGGGGCGATGGCTACACCTTC. Encoded protein: CASSYSGTGGDGYTF.

This clonotype was seen many times. The rearrangement links TRBV7-8 to TRBJ2-3; possible D gene TRBD1, 6 bases. The CDR3 covers 16 residues. Germline loops: CDR1 SGHVS, CDR2 FQNEAQ. V lost 4 bases and J 0 bases, leaving 14 bases between the germline ends. CDR3 residues: CASSSRGFPSTDTQYF. The CDR3 region has the DNA TGTGCCAGCAGCTCCAGGGGATTTCCTAGCACAGATACGCAGTATTTT.